Listed here is a single T cell receptor (beta chain). The CDR3 consists of 16 residues. CDR1 is SEHNR and CDR2 is FQNEAQ in the germline V gene (reference sequence). The V and J ends lost 3 bases and 0 bases, in that order; junction bases with no gene match: 7. How the authors handled the data: For nucleated cells, counts were estimated from reference gene primer amplification. Profiled with immunoSEQ multiplex PCR; TCRdb holds only in-frame clones, not every one. V and J calls and clone size are given by that table; D and trimming were obtained from the DNA. The data contain 200,000 to 250,000 clones, under 90% of them singletons. This sample is drawn from a study of blood T cell repertoires in COVID-19. About the study: Sites in the United States, Italy and Spain provided acute and convalescent COVID-19 samples.

Participant age was roughly 18 to 89 years, and participants resided in fewer than 30 US areas. Individuals in the exposed group had encountered a COVID-19 case within 2 weeks preceding study entry. Sequencing was done on a sample of PBMCs or T cells enriched from blood (not recorded which). J is TRBJ1-1 and V is TRBV7-9; TRBD1 matches at 7 bases. The sequence was collected from a woman aged 35 to 49 who had been exposed to COVID-19. For the CDR3, the DNA is TGTGCCAGCAGCTTCCAGGGGGGCCAAATGAACACTGAAGCTTTCTTT. It codes for CASSFQGGQMNTEAFF.